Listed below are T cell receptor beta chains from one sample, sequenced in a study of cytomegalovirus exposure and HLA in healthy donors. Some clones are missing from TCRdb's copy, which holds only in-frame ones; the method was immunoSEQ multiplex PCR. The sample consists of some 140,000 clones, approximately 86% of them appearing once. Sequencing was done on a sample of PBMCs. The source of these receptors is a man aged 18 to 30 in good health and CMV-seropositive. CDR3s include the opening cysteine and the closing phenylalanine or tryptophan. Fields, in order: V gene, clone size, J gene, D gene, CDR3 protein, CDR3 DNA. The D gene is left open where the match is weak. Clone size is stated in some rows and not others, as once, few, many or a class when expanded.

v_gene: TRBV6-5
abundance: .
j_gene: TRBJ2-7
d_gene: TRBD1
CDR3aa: CASSYSGTGSYEQYF
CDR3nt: TGTGCCAGCAGTTACTCCGGGACAGGGTCCTACGAGCAGTACTTC

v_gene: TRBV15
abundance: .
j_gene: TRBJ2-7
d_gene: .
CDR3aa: CATSRVREDLREQYF
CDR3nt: TGTGCCACCAGCAGAGTACGGGAAGACCTACGGGAGCAGTACTTC

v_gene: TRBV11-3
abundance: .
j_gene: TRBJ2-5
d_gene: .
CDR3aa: CASTPMGQETQYF
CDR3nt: TGTGCCAGCACCCCCATGGGCCAGGAGACCCAGTACTTC

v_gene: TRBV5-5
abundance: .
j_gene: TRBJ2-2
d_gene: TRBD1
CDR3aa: CASYISLGQGITSGELFF
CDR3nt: TGTGCCAGCTACATTTCACTAGGACAGGGGATTACCTCCGGGGAGCTGTTTTTT

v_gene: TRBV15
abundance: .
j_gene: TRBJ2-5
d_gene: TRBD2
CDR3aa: CATSAGTSGGPEQETQYF
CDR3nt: TGTGCCACCAGCGCCGGGACTAGCGGGGGGCCAGAACAAGAGACCCAGTACTTC

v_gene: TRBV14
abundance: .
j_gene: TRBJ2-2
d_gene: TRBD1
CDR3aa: CASSSPTGGNTGELFF
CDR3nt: TGTGCCAGCAGCTCCCCGACAGGGGGCAACACCGGGGAGCTGTTTTTT

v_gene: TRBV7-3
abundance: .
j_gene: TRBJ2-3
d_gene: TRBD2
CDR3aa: CASSRGRGGTDTQYF
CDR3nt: TGTGCCAGCAGCCGAGGGCGGGGGGGCACAGATACGCAGTATTTT

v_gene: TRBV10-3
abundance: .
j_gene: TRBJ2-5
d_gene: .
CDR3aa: CAISDSLETQYF
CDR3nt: TGTGCCATCAGTGATAGCTTAGAGACCCAGTACTTC

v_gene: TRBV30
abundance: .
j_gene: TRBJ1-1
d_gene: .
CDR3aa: CAWTLSREEAFF
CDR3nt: TGTGCCTGGACCTTATCCCGGGAGGAGGCTTTCTTT

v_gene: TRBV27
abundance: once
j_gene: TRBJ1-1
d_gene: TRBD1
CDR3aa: CASSLSHRGWEAFF
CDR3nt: TGTGCCAGCAGTTTATCTCACAGGGGTTGGGAAGCTTTCTTT

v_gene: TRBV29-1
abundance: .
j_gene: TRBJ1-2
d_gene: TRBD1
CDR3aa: CSVEGQGGGYTF
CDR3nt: TGCAGCGTTGAGGGACAGGGGGGCGGCTACACCTTC

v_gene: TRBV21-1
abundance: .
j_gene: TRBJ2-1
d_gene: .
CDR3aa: CASSKGSPGTSGRVPYNEQFF
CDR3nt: TGTGCCAGCAGCAAGGGCTCCCCCGGGACTAGCGGGAGGGTCCCCTACAATGAGCAGTTCTTC

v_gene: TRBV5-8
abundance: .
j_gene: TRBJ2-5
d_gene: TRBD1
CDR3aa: CASSSGQGETQYF
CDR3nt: TGTGCCAGCAGCTCGGGACAGGGGGAGACCCAGTACTTC

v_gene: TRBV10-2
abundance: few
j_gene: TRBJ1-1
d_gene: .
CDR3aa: CASSEYTNTEAFF
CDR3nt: TGCGCCAGCAGTGAGTATACAAACACTGAAGCTTTCTTT

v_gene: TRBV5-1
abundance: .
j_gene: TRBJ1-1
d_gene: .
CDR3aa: CASRVGVNTEAFF
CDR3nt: TGCGCCAGCAGGGTGGGCGTGAACACTGAAGCTTTCTTT

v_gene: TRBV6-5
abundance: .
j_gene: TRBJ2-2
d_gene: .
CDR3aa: CASSWGGPNTGELFF
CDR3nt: TGTGCCAGCAGTTGGGGGGGGCCGAACACCGGGGAGCTGTTTTTT

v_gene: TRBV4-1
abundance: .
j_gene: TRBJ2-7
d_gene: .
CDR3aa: CASSLAEGDLYEQYF
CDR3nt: TGCGCCAGCAGCCTGGCAGAGGGCGACCTCTACGAGCAGTACTTC

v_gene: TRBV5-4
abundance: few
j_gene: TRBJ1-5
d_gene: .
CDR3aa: CASSLRGQPQHF
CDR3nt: TGTGCCAGCAGCTTGCGGGGTCAGCCCCAGCATTTT

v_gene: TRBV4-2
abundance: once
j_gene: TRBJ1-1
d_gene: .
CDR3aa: CASSLPTGTEAFF
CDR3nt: TGTGCCAGCAGCCTACCTACCGGCACTGAAGCTTTCTTT

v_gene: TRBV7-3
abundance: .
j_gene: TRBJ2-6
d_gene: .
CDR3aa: CASTRQAISGANVLTF
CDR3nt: TGTGCCAGCACCCGACAGGCTATCTCTGGGGCCAACGTCCTGACTTTC

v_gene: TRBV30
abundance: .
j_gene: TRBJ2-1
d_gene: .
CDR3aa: CAWSAYNEQFF
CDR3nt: TGTGCCTGGAGTGCTTACAATGAGCAGTTCTTC

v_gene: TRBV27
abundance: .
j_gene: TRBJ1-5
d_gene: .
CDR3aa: CASSSYQTNSNQPQHF
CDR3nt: TGTGCCAGCAGTTCCTATCAGACAAATAGCAATCAGCCCCAGCATTTT

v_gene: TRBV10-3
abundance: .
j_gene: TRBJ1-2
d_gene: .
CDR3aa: CAISDIFWEKNYGYTF
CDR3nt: TGTGCCATCAGTGATATTTTTTGGGAGAAGAACTATGGCTACACCTTC

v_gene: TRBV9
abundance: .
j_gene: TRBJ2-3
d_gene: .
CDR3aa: CASSESPRSSDTQYF
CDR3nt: TGTGCCAGCAGCGAGAGTCCCCGATCCTCAGATACGCAGTATTTT

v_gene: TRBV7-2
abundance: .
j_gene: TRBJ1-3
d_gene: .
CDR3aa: CASSPPGFGNTIYF
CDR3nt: TGTGCCAGCAGCCCACCGGGGTTTGGAAACACCATATATTTT

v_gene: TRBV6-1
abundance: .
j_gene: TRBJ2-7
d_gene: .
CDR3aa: CASFGPAYEQYF
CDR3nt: TGTGCCAGCTTCGGTCCGGCCTACGAGCAGTACTTC

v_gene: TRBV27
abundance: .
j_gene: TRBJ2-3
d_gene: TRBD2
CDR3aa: CASSSSSGNTDTQYF
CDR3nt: TGTGCCAGCAGTTCTTCTAGCGGGAACACAGATACGCAGTATTTT

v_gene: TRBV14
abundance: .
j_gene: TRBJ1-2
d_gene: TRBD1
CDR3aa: CASSTRTGVYGYTF
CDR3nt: TGTGCCAGCAGCACCCGGACAGGGGTATATGGCTACACCTTC

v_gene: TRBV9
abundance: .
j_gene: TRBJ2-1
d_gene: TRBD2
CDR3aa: CASSPIGASGGAAEQFF
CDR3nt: TGTGCCAGCAGCCCTATCGGGGCTAGCGGGGGGGCCGCTGAGCAGTTCTTC

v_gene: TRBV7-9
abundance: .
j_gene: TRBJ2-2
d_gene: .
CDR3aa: CASSPLTQGRTGELFF
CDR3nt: TGTGCCAGCAGCCCCCTCACCCAGGGTCGCACCGGGGAGCTGTTTTTT

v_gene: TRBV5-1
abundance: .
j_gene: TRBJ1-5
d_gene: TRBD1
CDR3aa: CASRETGVADQPQHF
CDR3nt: TGCGCCAGCAGGGAGACAGGGGTCGCGGATCAGCCCCAGCATTTT

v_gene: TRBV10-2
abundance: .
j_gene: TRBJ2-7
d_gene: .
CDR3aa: CASSESKTGRYEQYF
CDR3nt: TGCGCCAGCAGTGAGTCGAAGACAGGGAGGTACGAGCAGTACTTC

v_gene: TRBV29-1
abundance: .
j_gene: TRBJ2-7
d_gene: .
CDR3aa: CSVWDSSYEQYF
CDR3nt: TGCAGCGTCTGGGACTCCTCCTACGAGCAGTACTTC

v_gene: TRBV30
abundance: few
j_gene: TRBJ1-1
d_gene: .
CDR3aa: CAWSVQGNTEAFF
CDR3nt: TGTGCCTGGAGTGTGCAGGGGAACACTGAAGCTTTCTTT

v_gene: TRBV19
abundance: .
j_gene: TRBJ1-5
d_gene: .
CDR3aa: CASKPGKAGNQPQHF
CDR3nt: TGTGCCAGTAAACCGGGAAAAGCCGGCAATCAGCCCCAGCATTTT

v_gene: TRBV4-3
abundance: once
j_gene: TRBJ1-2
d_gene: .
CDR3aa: CASSQVQGANYGYTF
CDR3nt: TGCGCCAGCAGCCAAGTGCAGGGCGCTAACTATGGCTACACCTTC

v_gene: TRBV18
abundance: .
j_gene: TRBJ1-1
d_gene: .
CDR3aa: CASSPPTGGWLNTEAFF
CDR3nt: TGTGCCAGCTCACCACCGACGGGGGGATGGTTGAACACTGAAGCTTTCTTT

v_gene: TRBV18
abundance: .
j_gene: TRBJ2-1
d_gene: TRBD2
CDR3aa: CASSPRLAGSYNEQFF
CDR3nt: TGTGCCAGCTCACCACGGCTAGCGGGCTCCTACAATGAGCAGTTCTTC

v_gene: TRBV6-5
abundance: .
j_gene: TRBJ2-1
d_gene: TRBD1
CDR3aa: CASSWDSETEEFF
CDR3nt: TGTGCCAGCAGTTGGGACAGCGAAACGGAGGAGTTCTTC

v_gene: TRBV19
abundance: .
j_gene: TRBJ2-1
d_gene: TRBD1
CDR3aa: CASSRPTGQGLNEQFF
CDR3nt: TGTGCCAGTAGTCGGCCCACGGGACAGGGGCTAAATGAGCAGTTCTTC

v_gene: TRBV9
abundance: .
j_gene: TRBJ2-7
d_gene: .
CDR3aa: CASSPYGRVAYEQYF
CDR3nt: TGTGCCAGCAGCCCCTATGGCAGGGTTGCCTACGAGCAGTACTTC

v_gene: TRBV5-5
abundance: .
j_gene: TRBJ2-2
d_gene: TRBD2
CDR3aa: CASSSLGTSGTGELFF
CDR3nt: TGTGCCAGCAGCTCTCTGGGGACTAGCGGCACCGGGGAGCTGTTTTTT

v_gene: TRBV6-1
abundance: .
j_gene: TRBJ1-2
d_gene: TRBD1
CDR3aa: CASTWDRGANGYTF
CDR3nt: TGTGCCAGCACATGGGACAGGGGGGCGAATGGCTACACCTTC

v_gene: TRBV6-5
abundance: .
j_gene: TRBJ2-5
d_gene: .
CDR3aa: CASSYSKNAKTQYF
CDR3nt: TGTGCCAGCAGTTACTCGAAAAATGCGAAGACCCAGTACTTC

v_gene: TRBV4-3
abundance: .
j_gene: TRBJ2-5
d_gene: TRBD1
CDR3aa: CASSQGQGEKTQYF
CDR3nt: TGCGCCAGCAGCCAAGGACAGGGAGAGAAGACCCAGTACTTC

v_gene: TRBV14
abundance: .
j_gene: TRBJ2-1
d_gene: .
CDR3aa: CASSRRATYNEQFF
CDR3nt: TGTGCCAGCAGCCGGAGGGCCACCTACAATGAGCAGTTCTTC

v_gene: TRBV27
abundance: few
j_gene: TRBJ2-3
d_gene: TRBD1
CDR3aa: CASRGGQGWDTQYF
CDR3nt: TGTGCCAGCAGAGGGGGACAGGGCTGGGATACGCAGTATTTT

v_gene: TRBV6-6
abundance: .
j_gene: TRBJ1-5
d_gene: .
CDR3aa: CASTSGGAADQPQHF
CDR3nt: TGTGCCAGCACTTCGGGGGGGGCTGCAGATCAGCCCCAGCATTTT

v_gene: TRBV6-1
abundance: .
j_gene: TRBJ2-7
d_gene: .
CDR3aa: CASSEAGQGTYEQYF
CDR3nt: TGTGCCAGCAGTGAAGCTGGGCAGGGCACCTACGAGCAGTACTTC

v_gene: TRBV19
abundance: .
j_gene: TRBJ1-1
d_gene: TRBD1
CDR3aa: CASTSTGGVLGDTEAFF
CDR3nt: TGTGCCAGTACCTCGACAGGGGGGGTTCTTGGAGACACTGAAGCTTTCTTT

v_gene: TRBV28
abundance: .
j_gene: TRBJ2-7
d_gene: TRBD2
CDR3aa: CATKIAGGLYEQYF
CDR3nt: TGTGCCACCAAAATAGCGGGGGGCCTCTACGAGCAGTACTTC

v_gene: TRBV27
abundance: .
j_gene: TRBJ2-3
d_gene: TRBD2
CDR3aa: CASSRGGGATDTQYF
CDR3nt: TGTGCCAGCAGCCGCGGCGGGGGGGCCACAGATACGCAGTATTTT

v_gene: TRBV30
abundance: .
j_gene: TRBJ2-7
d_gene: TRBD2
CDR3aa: CAWRRPIAGSYEQYF
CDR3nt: TGTGCCTGGAGGAGGCCCATAGCGGGTTCCTACGAGCAGTACTTC

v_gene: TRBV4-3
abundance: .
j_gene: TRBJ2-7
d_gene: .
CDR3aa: CASSSKDSSSYEQYF
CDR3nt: TGCGCCAGCAGTTCCAAAGACTCTTCGTCCTACGAGCAGTACTTC